These 14 T cell receptor beta chains originate from one sample sequenced in a study of shared clonotypes between healthy human individuals. Assay: immunoSEQ multiplex PCR; the TCRdb copy retains only in-frame clones and omits some. Of approximately 2.3 million clones in the sample, approximately 95% were seen once. The sequencing sample was made of naive CD4+ T cells from PBMCs. Subset in this sample: CD45RA+ positively selected. Every receptor here comes from a man aged 18 to 30 in good health. Some clones in this sample may be carry-over from other donors' samples.

This chain uses TRBV15 with TRBJ2-3; 9 bases line up with TRBD2. The V and J ends lost 0 bases and 7 bases, in that order; junction bases with no gene match: 8. The CDR3 totals 16 residues. Looked up from germline, CDR1 is LNHNV and CDR2 is YYDKDF (reference sequence). The DNA for the CDR3 is TGTGCCACCAGCAGAGATCGTAGCGGGAGTGTGAATACGCAGTATTTT. It specifies CATSRDRSGSVNTQYF.

To note about this clone: Additional DNA sequences in this sample encode the identical CDR3. V gene TRBV27 combines with J gene TRBJ1-2; TRBD1 might be the D (5 bases). This CDR3 has 13 residues. Trimming removed 3 bases at V and 4 bases at J, with 9 bases between. CDR1 and CDR2 (germline): MNHEY, SMNVEV (reference sequence). Here the CDR3 reads CASSFRGGYGYTF. The CDR3, as DNA: TGTGCCAGCAGTTTTCGGGGCGGCTATGGCTACACCTTC.

This clone was recorded once. This rearrangement joins TRBV2 to TRBJ1-4, with TRBD1 matching 7 bases. With 2 bases clipped from V and 6 bases from J, the junction kept 6 bases outside the gene matches. Germline V gene sequence: CDR1 SNHLY, CDR2 FYNNEI. The length of the CDR3 is 15 residues. CDR3 nucleotide sequence: TGTGCCAGCAGTGAATCGGGACAGCCCTATGAAAAACTGTTTTTT. This codes for CASSESGQPYEKLFF.

The chain couples TRBV4-2 to TRBJ2-5; TRBD1 or TRBD2 may be the D gene (6 bases each). V lost 4 bases to trimming and J lost 5 bases, with 26 bases between them. CDR1 LGHNA and CDR2 YNFKEQ come from the germline V gene. The CDR3 is made up of 18 amino acids. CDR3 region: CASSPTSLFGGRGETQYF. In DNA, the CDR3 is TGTGCCAGCAGCCCCACCTCCCTTTTCGGGGGCCGGGGGGAGACCCAGTACTTC.

J is TRBJ2-3 and V is TRBV4-2, with TRBD2 matching over 10 bases. The germline V gene encodes CDR1 LGHNA and CDR2 YNFKEQ. Germline trimming cut 1 base from V and 2 bases from J; bases unmatched to any gene: 9. The CDR3 consists of 18 residues. CDR3 coding DNA: TGTGCCAGCAGCCAAGGATCTTGGACTAGCGGACTCACAGATACGCAGTATTTT. Protein product: CASSQGSWTSGLTDTQYF.

CDR3 coding DNA: TGTGCCATCAGTGTCCGATTGAGCTCCTACGAGCAGTACTTC. Protein product: CAISVRLSSYEQYF. The chain links TRBV10-3 to TRBJ2-7, with D uncertain. Germline V gives CDR1 ENHRY, CDR2 SYGVKD. V was pared by 4 bases and J by 0 bases, with 10 bases between. The CDR3 has 14 residues.

The rearrangement uses TRBV28 and TRBJ2-7; D unresolved. The CDR3 has 14 amino acids. Germline V gene data show CDR1 as MDHEN and CDR2 as SYDVKM. V shed 3 bases and J shed 2 bases, with 11 bases lying between them. This CDR3 is CASSFQSLTYEQYF. Written as DNA, the CDR3 is TGTGCCAGCAGTTTTCAGAGCCTTACCTACGAGCAGTACTTC.

The chain is built from TRBV10-3 and TRBJ2-7, with 11 bases fitting TRBD2. CDR1 is ENHRY and CDR2 is SYGVKD in the germline V gene. Trimming cost V 9 bases and J 2 bases; bases outside gene matches: 9. The length of the CDR3 is 15 residues. CDR3 sequence (DNA): TGTGCCATACAGAAGATAGCGGGAGGGCCCTACGAGCAGTACTTC. This translates into CAIQKIAGGPYEQYF.

V is TRBV19 and J is TRBJ1-3; a weak D match, TRBD1 (6 bases). Germline V gene data show CDR1 as LNHDA and CDR2 as SQIVND (reference sequence). V was trimmed by 6 bases and J by 4 bases, leaving 10 bases between them. This CDR3 contains 13 residues. The CDR3 protein is CASRYRAGNTIYF. Written as DNA, the CDR3 is TGTGCCAGTAGATACAGGGCCGGAAACACCATATATTTT.

The V call is TRBV5-6, the J call TRBJ2-1, with 7 bases aligning to TRBD1. This CDR3 contains 12 residues. Trimming at V came to 0 bases and at J to 9 bases, leaving 0 bases not matched to a gene. Per the germline V gene, CDR1 is SGHDT and CDR2 is YYEEEE. CDR3 nucleotide sequence: TGTGCCAGCAGCTTGGGACAGGGTGAGCAGTTCTTC. This translates into CASSLGQGEQFF. Based on the CDR3 plus reference TRBV5-6 and TRBJ2-1, the full variable domain is DAGVTQSPTHLIKTRGQQVTLRCSPKSGHDTVSWYQQALGQGPQFIFQYYEEEERQRGNFPDRFSGHQFPNYSSELNVNALLLGDSALYLCASSLGQGEQFFGPGTRLTVL.

Concerning this clone: This sample also contains other DNA sequences that code for the same CDR3. The V and J genes are TRBV6-1 and TRBJ1-5; D gene ambiguous. Germline V gene sequence: CDR1 MNHNS, CDR2 SASEGT. The CDR3 spans 13 residues. The V gene lost 2 bases and the J gene lost 2 bases, with 4 bases spanning the gap. CDR3 in amino acids: CASSERGNQPQHF. The CDR3 DNA reads as TGTGCCAGCAGTGAAAGGGGCAATCAGCCCCAGCATTTT.

The chain employs TRBV5-1 and TRBJ2-5; 11 bases align to TRBD1. Germline trimming cut 4 bases from V and 5 bases from J; bases unmatched to any gene: 4. The V gene's germline CDR1 is SGHRS and CDR2 YFSETQ. CDR3 length: 14 residues. The CDR3 DNA reads TGCGCCAGCAGCGTGGACAGGGGGCTTGAGACCCAGTACTTC. Its protein product is CASSVDRGLETQYF.

The rearrangement joins TRBV7-9 to TRBJ2-7, with TRBD1 matching 10 bases. The CDR3 extends over 15 amino acids. Trimming took 1 base from V and 0 from J; bases not matched to a gene: 0. The germline CDR1 and CDR2 sequences are SEHNR and FQNEAQ (reference sequence). DNA of the CDR3: TGTGCCAGCAGCTTAGGGACAGGGGGCTCCTACGAGCAGTACTTC. This codes for CASSLGTGGSYEQYF.

The rearrangement uses TRBV5-1 and TRBJ1-1; 8 bases line up with TRBD1. V dropped 0 bases and J dropped 3; count of bases not matched to a gene: 4. There are 15 residues in the CDR3. Germline V gene sequence: CDR1 SGHRS, CDR2 YFSETQ. Here the CDR3 DNA reads TGCGCCAGCAGCTTGGAAACAGGGGGGTACACTGAAGCTTTCTTT. Encoded protein: CASSLETGGYTEAFF.